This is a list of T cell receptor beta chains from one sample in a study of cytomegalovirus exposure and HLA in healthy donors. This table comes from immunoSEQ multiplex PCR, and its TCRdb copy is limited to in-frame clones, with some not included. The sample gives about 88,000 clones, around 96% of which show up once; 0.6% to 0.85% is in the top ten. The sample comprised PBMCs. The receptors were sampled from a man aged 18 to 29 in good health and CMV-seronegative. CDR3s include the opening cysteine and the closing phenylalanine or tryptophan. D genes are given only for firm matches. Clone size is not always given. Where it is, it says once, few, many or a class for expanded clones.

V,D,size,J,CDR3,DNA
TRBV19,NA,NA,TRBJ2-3,CASSMILRSGTDTQYF,TGTGCCAGTAGTATGATATTACGGAGCGGCACAGATACGCAGTATTTT
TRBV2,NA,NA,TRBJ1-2,CASSEGQFHYGYTF,TGTGCCAGCAGTGAAGGGCAATTTCACTATGGCTACACCTTC
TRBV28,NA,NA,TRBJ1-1,CASSLYLGRAPKAFF,TGTGCCAGCAGTTTATATCTAGGGCGGGCACCGAAAGCTTTCTTT
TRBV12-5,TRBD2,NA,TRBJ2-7,CASADGLAGPYEQYF,TGTGCTAGTGCTGACGGACTAGCGGGCCCCTACGAGCAGTACTTC
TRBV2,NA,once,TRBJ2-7,CASALRGEQYF,TGTGCCAGCGCTCTTCGGGGCGAGCAGTACTTC
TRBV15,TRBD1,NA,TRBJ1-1,CATSTNRDRVFGKAFF,TGTGCCACCAGCACGAACCGGGACAGGGTTTTTGGGAAAGCTTTCTTT
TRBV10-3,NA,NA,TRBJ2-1,CAISDGRDTYNEQFF,TGTGCCATCAGTGACGGGCGGGATACCTACAATGAGCAGTTCTTC
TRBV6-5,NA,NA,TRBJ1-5,CATSSADSNQPQHF,TGTGCCACCTCTTCAGCGGATAGCAATCAGCCCCAGCATTTT
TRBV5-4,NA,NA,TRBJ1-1,CASSLVSGPKNTEAFF,TGTGCCAGCAGCTTGGTTTCAGGCCCCAAGAACACTGAAGCTTTCTTT
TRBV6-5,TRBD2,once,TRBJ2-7,CASRHPREGYYEQYF,TGTGCCAGCAGGCACCCTCGGGAGGGCTACTACGAGCAGTACTTC
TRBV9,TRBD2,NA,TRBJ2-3,CASSPSGGSTDTQYF,TGTGCCAGCAGCCCCTCGGGGGGAAGCACAGATACGCAGTATTTT
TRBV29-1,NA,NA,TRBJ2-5,CSVALREQETQYF,TGCAGCGTCGCGCTCAGGGAACAAGAGACCCAGTACTTC
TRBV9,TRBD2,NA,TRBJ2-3,CASSAPGLAVRADTQYF,TGTGCCAGCAGCGCGCCGGGACTAGCGGTGAGGGCAGATACGCAGTATTTT
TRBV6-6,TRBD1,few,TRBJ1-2,CASSSTGENYGYTF,TGTGCCAGCAGTTCGACAGGGGAGAACTATGGCTACACCTTC
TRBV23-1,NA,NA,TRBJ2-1,CASSRRTNPKGASEVYNEQFF,TGCGCCAGCAGTCGCCGAACCAACCCGAAGGGGGCTAGCGAAGTATACAATGAGCAGTTCTTC
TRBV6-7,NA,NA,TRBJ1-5,CASSYLSGSNQPQHF,TGTGCCAGCAGTTACTTGTCAGGGAGCAATCAGCCCCAGCATTTT
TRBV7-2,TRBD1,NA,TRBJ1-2,CASSHTGTAYGYTF,TGTGCCAGCAGCCACACCGGGACAGCCTATGGCTACACCTTC
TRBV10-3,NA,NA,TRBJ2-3,CAISGKVRGPPSTDTQYF,TGTGCCATTTCGGGGAAGGTTCGCGGCCCCCCTAGCACAGATACGCAGTATTTT
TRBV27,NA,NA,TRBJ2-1,CASSPLSRLDEQFF,TGTGCCAGCAGTCCCCTTTCCCGGTTGGATGAGCAGTTCTTC
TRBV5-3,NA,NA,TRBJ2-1,CARSLVLPKRGNEQFF,TGTGCCAGAAGCTTGGTCCTACCGAAAAGGGGTAATGAGCAGTTCTTC
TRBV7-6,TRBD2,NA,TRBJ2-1,CASSLTSGMLGNEQFF,TGTGCCAGCAGCTTGACTAGCGGGATGTTAGGGAATGAGCAGTTCTTC
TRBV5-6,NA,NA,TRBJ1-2,CASSLVRQGYGYTF,TGTGCCAGCAGCTTGGTCCGGCAGGGCTATGGCTACACCTTC
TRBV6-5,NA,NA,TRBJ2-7,CASSPGDGSYEQYF,TGTGCCAGCAGCCCGGGAGACGGATCCTACGAGCAGTACTTC
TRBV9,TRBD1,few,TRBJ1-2,CASSYRGNGYTF,TGTGCCAGCAGCTACAGGGGGAATGGCTACACCTTC
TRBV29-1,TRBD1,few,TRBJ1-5,CSVVGQANQPQHF,TGCAGCGTTGTGGGACAGGCCAATCAGCCCCAGCATTTT
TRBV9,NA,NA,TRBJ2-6,CASSTPLDTHSSGANVLTF,TGTGCCAGCAGCACCCCCTTGGACACTCATTCTTCTGGGGCCAACGTCCTGACTTTC
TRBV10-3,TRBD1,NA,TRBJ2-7,CAISESLGTGFYEQYF,TGTGCCATCAGTGAGTCGTTAGGGACAGGGTTCTACGAGCAGTACTTC
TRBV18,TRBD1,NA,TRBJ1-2,CASSPLGTAILNYGYTF,TGTGCCAGCTCACCACTAGGGACAGCGATTCTAAACTATGGCTACACCTTC
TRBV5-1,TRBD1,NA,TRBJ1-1,CASSSGTGYTEAFF,TGCGCCAGCAGCTCCGGGACAGGGTATACTGAAGCTTTCTTT
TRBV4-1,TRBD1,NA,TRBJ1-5,CASSRGPGQGNQPQHF,TGCGCCAGCAGCCGAGGACCGGGACAGGGGAATCAGCCCCAGCATTTT
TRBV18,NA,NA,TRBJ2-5,CASSTNTGQETQYF,TGTGCCAGCTCAACAAACACGGGCCAAGAGACCCAGTACTTC
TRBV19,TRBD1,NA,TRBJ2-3,CASRRLTGSTDTQYF,TGTGCCAGTAGACGACTGACAGGGAGTACAGATACGCAGTATTTT
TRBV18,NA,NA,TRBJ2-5,CASSRWDRTEETQYF,TGTGCCAGCTCACGATGGGATCGGACAGAAGAGACCCAGTACTTC
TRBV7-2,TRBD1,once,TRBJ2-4,CASEQQTGQTIAKNIQYF,TGTGCCAGCGAGCAGCAAACGGGACAGACCATAGCCAAAAACATTCAGTACTTC
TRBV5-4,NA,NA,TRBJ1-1,CASSLAGKAGTEAFF,TGTGCCAGCAGCTTGGCCGGGAAGGCGGGAACTGAAGCTTTCTTT
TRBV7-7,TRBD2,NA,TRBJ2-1,CASSLAPGLAAHNEQFF,TGTGCTAGCAGCTTAGCCCCGGGACTAGCGGCCCACAATGAGCAGTTCTTC
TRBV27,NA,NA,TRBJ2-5,CASSLGTPETQYF,TGTGCCAGCAGTTTGGGGACACCAGAGACCCAGTACTTC
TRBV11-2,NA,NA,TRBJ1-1,CASPGGHPEAFF,TGTGCCAGCCCGGGGGGCCACCCTGAAGCTTTCTTT
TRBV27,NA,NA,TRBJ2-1,CASSSPVWNEQFF,TGTGCCAGCAGTTCCCCGGTATGGAATGAGCAGTTCTTC
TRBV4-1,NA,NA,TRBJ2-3,CASSLLGLVDTQYF,TGCGCCAGCAGCCTTCTCGGACTCGTAGATACGCAGTATTTT
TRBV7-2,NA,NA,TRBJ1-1,CASSLEGGDTEAFF,TGTGCCAGCAGCTTAGAGGGGGGGGACACTGAAGCTTTCTTT
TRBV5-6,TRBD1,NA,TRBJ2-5,CASSLRTGGAMKTQYF,TGTGCCAGCAGCTTGAGGACAGGGGGCGCGATGAAGACCCAGTACTTC
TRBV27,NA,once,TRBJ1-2,CASSSKRTSNYGYTF,TGTGCCAGCAGTTCGAAAAGGACATCTAACTATGGCTACACCTTC
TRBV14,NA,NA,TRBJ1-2,CASSQGQVYGYTF,TGTGCCAGCAGCCAAGGCCAGGTCTATGGCTACACCTTC
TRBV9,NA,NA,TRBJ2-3,CASSANTDTQYF,TGTGCCAGCAGCGCAAACACAGATACGCAGTATTTT
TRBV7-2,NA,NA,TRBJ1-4,CASSPDSFNEKLFF,TGTGCCAGCAGCCCTGACAGCTTCAATGAAAAACTGTTTTTT
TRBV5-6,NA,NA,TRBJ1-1,CASSLAAEAFF,TGTGCCAGCAGCTTGGCCGCTGAAGCTTTCTTT
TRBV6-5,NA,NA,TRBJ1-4,CASTAGNTEKLFF,TGTGCCAGCACTGCAGGGAACACTGAAAAACTGTTTTTT
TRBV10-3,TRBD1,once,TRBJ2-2,CAIKRTGSTGELFF,TGTGCCATCAAAAGGACAGGTTCCACCGGGGAGCTGTTTTTT
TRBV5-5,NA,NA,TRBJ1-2,CASSLGPQGNHGYTF,TGTGCCAGCAGCTTAGGGCCCCAGGGGAACCATGGCTACACCTTC
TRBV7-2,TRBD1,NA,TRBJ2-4,CASSLEGTGDNIQYF,TGTGCCAGCAGCTTAGAAGGGACAGGGGATAACATTCAGTACTTC
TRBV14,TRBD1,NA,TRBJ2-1,CASSRDRGSDNEQFF,TGTGCCAGCAGCCGCGACAGGGGGTCTGACAATGAGCAGTTCTTC
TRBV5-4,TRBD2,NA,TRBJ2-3,CASSSGTSGLSTDTQYF,TGTGCCAGCAGCTCGGGGACTAGCGGGCTGAGCACAGATACGCAGTATTTT
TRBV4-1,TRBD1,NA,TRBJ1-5,CASSLDRVGQPQHF,TGCGCCAGCAGCCTAGACAGGGTCGGGCAGCCCCAGCATTTT
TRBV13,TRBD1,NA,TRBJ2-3,CASSIGQGGDTQYF,TGTGCCAGCAGCATAGGACAGGGGGGAGATACGCAGTATTTT